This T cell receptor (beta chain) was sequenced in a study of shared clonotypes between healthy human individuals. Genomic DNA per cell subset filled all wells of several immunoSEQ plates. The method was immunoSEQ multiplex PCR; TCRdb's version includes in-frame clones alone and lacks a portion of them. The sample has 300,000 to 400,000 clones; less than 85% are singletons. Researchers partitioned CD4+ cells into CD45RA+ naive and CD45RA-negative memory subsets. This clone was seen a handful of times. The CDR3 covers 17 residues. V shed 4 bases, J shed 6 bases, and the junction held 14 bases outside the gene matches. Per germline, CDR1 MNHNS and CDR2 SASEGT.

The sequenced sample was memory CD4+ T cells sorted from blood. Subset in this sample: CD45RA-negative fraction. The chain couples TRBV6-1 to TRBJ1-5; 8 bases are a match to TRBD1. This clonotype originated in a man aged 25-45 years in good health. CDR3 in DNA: TGTGCCAGCAGTGGAGCTGGGCCAGGGGGCGCGGGTCAGCCCCAGCATTTT. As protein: CASSGAGPGGAGQPQHF.